The next 18 T cell receptor beta chains were all read from a single sample in a study of shared clonotypes between healthy human individuals. Libraries were prepared by immunoSEQ multiplex PCR; TCRdb keeps only in-frame clonotypes and omits some of them. The sample holds under 1,100,000 clones, approximately 68% seen once. What was sequenced was memory CD4+ T cells sorted from blood. The subset is: CD45RA-negative fraction. These TCRs come from a man between 18 and 29 years old in good health.

This clone was seen just once. The chain has TRBV28 and TRBJ2-1; D is undetermined. CDR1 is MDHEN and CDR2 is SYDVKM in the germline V gene. V was trimmed by 8 bases and J by 6 bases, leaving 8 bases between them. This CDR3 region has 11 residues. CDR3: CASGARNEQFF. CDR3 nucleotide sequence: TGTGCCAGCGGCGCGCGCAATGAGCAGTTCTTC.

V gene TRBV30 combines with J gene TRBJ1-4; possible D gene TRBD1, 6 bases. The germline gives CDR1 GTSNPN, CDR2 SVGIG (reference sequence). The CDR3 consists of 19 residues. The V gene lost 0 bases and the J gene lost 3 bases, with 23 bases spanning the gap. CDR3 bases: TGTGCCTGGAGTGTACTCCCACGGGGCAGGGGATCTTCTAATGAAAAACTGTTTTTT. Amino acid sequence: CAWSVLPRGRGSSNEKLFF.

This clone was seen repeatedly, ten times or more. The CDR3 nucleotides read TGTGCCAGCAGCCCAGGGACTGGGTCCCGCGAGCAGTACTTC. Its translation is CASSPGTGSREQYF. The chain combines TRBV5-6 with TRBJ2-7, with a possible D match to TRBD2 (6 bases). Trimming took off 4 bases at V and 6 bases at J, with 17 bases between the two ends. The CDR3 consists of 14 residues. Germline CDR1 SGHDT, CDR2 YYEEEE.

This clone was found a few times. The chain uses TRBV29-1 and TRBJ2-7; D ambiguous. Between the trimmed V and J ends, which lost 3 bases and 8 bases, there was a span of 20 bases. Germline CDR1 and CDR2: SQVTM and ANQGSEA. This CDR3 comprises 14 residues. CDR3 in amino acids: CSVDSGFGDLKQYF. DNA of the CDR3: TGCAGCGTTGATAGTGGTTTCGGAGACCTCAAGCAGTACTTC.

The J gene is TRBJ1-2, the V gene TRBV6-5; D uncertain. V was shortened by 7 bases and J by 8 bases, with 17 bases between the two germline ends. The germline gives CDR1 MNHEY, CDR2 SVGAGI. This CDR3 has 13 amino acids. The CDR3 region has the DNA TGTGCCAGCAACCATACGTCGAATGGGGGCTACACCTTC. It yields the protein CASNHTSNGGYTF.

The chain combines TRBV9 with TRBJ2-5; TRBD2 matches at 9 bases. From germline, CDR1 is SGDLS and CDR2 YYNGEE. After removal of 4 bases from V and 5 bases from J, the junction contained 12 bases not matched to a gene. The CDR3 covers 16 residues. In DNA, the CDR3 is TGTGCCAGCAGCCCCGCGGGGTATAGCGGGGGCGAGACCCAGTACTTC. It is translated as CASSPAGYSGGETQYF.

V and J are TRBV18 and TRBJ2-7, with 9 bases matching TRBD2. CDR1 KGHSH and CDR2 LQKENI come from the germline V gene. The CDR3 is 15 amino acids. V was clipped by 4 bases and J by 3 bases; unmatched bases: 7. CDR3 DNA sequence: TGTGCCAGCTCACTGCAGCGGGGGGCCCTCTACGAGCAGTACTTC. Translating it yields CASSLQRGALYEQYF.

The V gene is TRBV5-1, the J gene TRBJ2-3; 7 positions agree with TRBD2. The V and J ends lost 4 bases and 5 bases, in that order; junction bases with no gene match: 10. Per germline, CDR1 SGHRS and CDR2 YFSETQ. The CDR3 runs to 15 residues. CDR3 DNA sequence: TGCGCCAGCAGCAGGGCGGGAGATTTAGTAGATACGCAGTATTTT. It yields the protein CASSRAGDLVDTQYF.

The chain recombines TRBV7-3 with TRBJ1-2; D is unresolved. Germline loops: CDR1 SGHTA, CDR2 FQGTGA. This CDR3 region has 14 residues. The V and J ends lost 5 bases and 3 bases respectively, with 13 bases between them. Written as DNA, the CDR3 is TGTGCCAGCAGCCGTGAGCTGGTGGACTATGGCTACACCTTC. Translation gives CASSRELVDYGYTF. The full variable domain, rest sourced from reference TRBV7-3 and TRBJ1-2, is GAGVSQTPSNKVTEKGKYVELRCDPISGHTALYWYRQSLGQGPEFLIYFQGTGAADDSGLPNDRFFAVRPEGSVSTLKIQRTERGDSAVYLCASSRELVDYGYTFGSGTRLTVV.

The chain uses TRBV2 and TRBJ2-1, with D tentatively TRBD2 (5 bases). The germline gives CDR1 SNHLY, CDR2 FYNNEI. Trimming shortened V by 11 bases and J by 8 bases, and 16 bases separated the two germline ends. This CDR3 is 12 amino acids long. The CDR3 loop is CAGRVDFDEQFF. DNA of the CDR3: TGTGCCGGGCGAGTGGACTTCGATGAGCAGTTCTTC.

The chain couples TRBV19 to TRBJ1-5, with D possibly TRBD1 on 5 matching bases. Germline V gives CDR1 LNHDA, CDR2 SQIVND (reference sequence). V gave up 6 bases and J gave up 0 bases, with 15 bases separating them. The length of the CDR3 is 16 residues. CDR3 nucleotides: TGTGCCAGTAGACCGACAGTTCCTTATAGCAATCAGCCCCAGCATTTT. As protein: CASRPTVPYSNQPQHF.

The gene calls are TRBV6-4 and TRBJ1-2, with D perhaps TRBD1 (5 bases). The V end was cut by 6 bases, the J end by 5 bases, with 7 bases between. This CDR3 is built from 11 residues. Germline lookup yields CDR1 MRHNA and CDR2 SNTAGT. CDR3 in amino acids: CASRRGYGYTF. CDR3 DNA: TGTGCCAGCAGGCGGGGGTATGGCTACACCTTC.

This clone appeared once. The chain uses TRBV5-6 and TRBJ1-3; D unresolved. In germline, CDR1 is SGHDT, CDR2 YYEEEE. The germline V and J ends were trimmed by 7 bases and 0 bases, with 11 bases remaining between them. The CDR3 loop spans 14 amino acids. This chain's CDR3 is CASAYRTSGNTIYF. CDR3 bases: TGTGCCAGCGCATACCGGACCTCTGGAAACACCATATATTTT.

This CDR3 is CASSFAQGNHEQYF. For the CDR3, the DNA is TGCGCCAGCAGCTTCGCTCAGGGGAACCACGAGCAGTACTTC. V is TRBV5-1 and J is TRBJ2-7, with D tentatively TRBD1 (6 bases). Germline V gene sequence: CDR1 SGHRS, CDR2 YFSETQ. Trimming cost V 2 bases and J 5 bases, with 14 bases left between them. The CDR3 spans 14 residues.

The rearrangement links TRBV7-9 to TRBJ2-7; the match to TRBD1 covers 8 bases. CDR1 SEHNR and CDR2 FQNEAQ come from the germline V gene (reference sequence). Losses at the gene ends were 0 bases for V and 0 bases for J; bases not matched to a gene: 13. This CDR3 spans 19 amino acids. CDR3 DNA sequence: TGTGCCAGCAGCTTAGCGGTAGGTGCAGGGGGCTATAGCTCCTACGAGCAGTACTTC. This gives the protein CASSLAVGAGGYSSYEQYF.

V is TRBV1 and J is TRBJ2-3; the D segment call TRBD2 is taken from the table without a DNA check. TRBV1 has pseudogene status. This CDR3 is built from 13 residues. CDR3 region: CTSSQERTDTQYF. CDR3 in DNA: TGCACCAGCAGCCAAGAGAGAACAGATACGCAGTATTTT.

The rearrangement uses TRBV30 and TRBJ2-3; D possibly corresponds to TRBD2 (6 bases). V was trimmed by 3 bases and J by 6 bases, leaving 13 bases between them. Germline V gene data show CDR1 as GTSNPN and CDR2 as SVGIG (reference sequence). The CDR3 consists of 13 residues. CDR3 amino acids: CAWRNGGVDTQYF. The CDR3, as DNA: TGTGCCTGGAGGAACGGGGGAGTGGATACGCAGTATTTT. Combining the CDR3 with reference TRBV30 and TRBJ2-3 gives the whole variable domain SQTIHQWPATLVQPVGSPLSLECTVEGTSNPNLYWYRQAAGRGLQLLFYSVGIGQISSEVPQNLSASRPQDRQFILSSKKLLLSDSGFYLCAWRNGGVDTQYFGPGTRLTVL.

This clone was detected only once. Other nucleotide sequences in the sample specify the same CDR3. In DNA form, the CDR3 reads TGTGCCTCACGGCGCTCCTACGAGCAGTACTTC. It is translated as CASRRSYEQYF. The chain employs TRBV6-1 and TRBJ2-7; D unresolved. The V end lost 11 bases, the J end lost 0 bases, and 8 bases lay between the germline ends. The CDR3 runs 11 residues. Germline-derived CDR1 and CDR2 are MNHNS and SASEGT.